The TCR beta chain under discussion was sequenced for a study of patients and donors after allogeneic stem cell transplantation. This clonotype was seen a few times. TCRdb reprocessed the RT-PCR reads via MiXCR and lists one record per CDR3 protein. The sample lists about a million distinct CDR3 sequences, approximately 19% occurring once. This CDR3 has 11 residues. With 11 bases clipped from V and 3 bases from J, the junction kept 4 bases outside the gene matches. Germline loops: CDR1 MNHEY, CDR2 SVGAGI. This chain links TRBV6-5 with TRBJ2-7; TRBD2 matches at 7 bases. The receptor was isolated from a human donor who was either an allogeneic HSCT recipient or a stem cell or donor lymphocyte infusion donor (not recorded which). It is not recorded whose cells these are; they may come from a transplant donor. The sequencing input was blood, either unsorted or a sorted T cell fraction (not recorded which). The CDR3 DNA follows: TGTGCCGGGGGGGACGGCTACGAGCAGTACTTC. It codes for CAGGDGYEQYF.